A selection of T cell receptor beta chains follows, all from one sample in a study of cytomegalovirus exposure and HLA in healthy donors. TCRdb's copy holds only in-frame clones and misses some; the assay was immunoSEQ multiplex PCR. This sample has 100,000 to 150,000 clones, with about 72% found just once. The sequencing sample was made of PBMCs. The receptor set was obtained from a man over 45 in good health and CMV-seropositive. CDR3s include the opening cysteine and the closing phenylalanine or tryptophan. D genes are given only for firm matches. Size is omitted from some rows. Given values are once, few, many or a class for expanded clones.

V: TRBV5-4
size: few
J: TRBJ1-2
D: TRBD1
DNA: TGTGCCAGCAGCCCTCAGGGGGCCCCTAACTATGGCTACACCTTC
CDR3: CASSPQGAPNYGYTF

V: TRBV28
size: once
J: TRBJ1-1
D: .
DNA: TGTGCCAGCAGCTCCTTTGGGGGGACTGAAGCTTTCTTT
CDR3: CASSSFGGTEAFF

V: TRBV19
size: few
J: TRBJ1-6
D: TRBD1
DNA: TGTGCCAGTACAACAGGGGGCGCCTTCCATAATTCACCCCTCCACTTT
CDR3: CASTTGGAFHNSPLHF

V: TRBV9
size: .
J: TRBJ1-3
D: TRBD1
DNA: TGTGCCAGCAGCACTAGACAGGGGGTATCTGGAAACACCATATATTTT
CDR3: CASSTRQGVSGNTIYF

V: TRBV27
size: .
J: TRBJ2-7
D: TRBD2
DNA: TGTGCCAGCAGTATATCAAGCGGGACGGCCTACGAGCAGTACTTC
CDR3: CASSISSGTAYEQYF

V: TRBV7-3
size: .
J: TRBJ2-7
D: TRBD1
DNA: TGTGCCAGCAGCTTAATTTCGACAGGGGCCTCAGAGCAGTACTTC
CDR3: CASSLISTGASEQYF

V: TRBV27
size: .
J: TRBJ2-7
D: .
DNA: TGTGCCAGCAGTCTGAGGGTCCAATCCTACGAGCAGTACTTC
CDR3: CASSLRVQSYEQYF

V: TRBV5-1
size: .
J: TRBJ2-1
D: .
DNA: TGCGCCAGCAGCTTGGGGGGCGTCTCCTACAATGAGCAGTTCTTC
CDR3: CASSLGGVSYNEQFF

V: TRBV10-2
size: .
J: TRBJ2-1
D: TRBD1
DNA: TGCGCCAGCAGCACCGACAGGGGGTTTCGCAATGAGCAGTTCTTC
CDR3: CASSTDRGFRNEQFF

V: TRBV28
size: few
J: TRBJ2-3
D: TRBD1
DNA: TGTGCCAGCAGTTGGGGACAGGGCCCAGATACGCAGTATTTT
CDR3: CASSWGQGPDTQYF

V: TRBV4-1
size: .
J: TRBJ2-1
D: TRBD2
DNA: TGCGCCAGCAGCCAAGATAGGGACGCGGGAGTTGCCCGCAATGAGCAGTTCTTC
CDR3: CASSQDRDAGVARNEQFF

V: TRBV7-8
size: .
J: TRBJ2-1
D: TRBD2
DNA: TGTGCCAGCAGCTTGGCGGGGGGAGGCGGGAGGGCCTACAATGAGCAGTTCTTC
CDR3: CASSLAGGGGRAYNEQFF

V: TRBV9
size: .
J: TRBJ2-7
D: TRBD2
DNA: TGTGCCAGCAGCGCGCTCGGGACTAGCGGGAGGGCCGGGTACGAGCAGTACTTC
CDR3: CASSALGTSGRAGYEQYF

V: TRBV28
size: .
J: TRBJ1-2
D: .
DNA: TGTGCCAGCAGTTTAGTTTCGGTCGCCGCCGGCTACACCTTC
CDR3: CASSLVSVAAGYTF

V: TRBV7-2
size: .
J: TRBJ2-1
D: .
DNA: TGTGCCAGCAGCTTGCTCCCCGGACGGGGAAGGGACAATGAGCAGTTCTTC
CDR3: CASSLLPGRGRDNEQFF

V: TRBV7-2
size: .
J: TRBJ1-1
D: .
DNA: TGTGCCAGCAGCCGAACATCCGGGACATACTCTGAAGCTTTCTTT
CDR3: CASSRTSGTYSEAFF

V: TRBV5-1
size: .
J: TRBJ2-7
D: .
DNA: TGCGCCAGCAGCTTTGGGAGTTCTGGGACCTACGAGCAGTACTTC
CDR3: CASSFGSSGTYEQYF

V: TRBV30
size: .
J: TRBJ1-1
D: TRBD1
DNA: TGTGCCTGGTGCCCAGGGGGCTGGACTGAAGCTTTCTTT
CDR3: CAWCPGGWTEAFF

V: TRBV6-1
size: .
J: TRBJ2-2
D: .
DNA: TGTGCCAGCAGTGTACTAGGTGGGAACACCGGGGAGCTGTTTTTT
CDR3: CASSVLGGNTGELFF

V: TRBV6-1
size: once
J: TRBJ1-5
D: .
DNA: TGTGCCAGCGAGCTATTCGGTAATCAGCCCCAGCATTTT
CDR3: CASELFGNQPQHF

V: TRBV11-2
size: .
J: TRBJ2-1
D: TRBD1
DNA: TGTGCCAGCAGCCGAAACAGGGACAGCCACAATGATAGACAGTTCTTC
CDR3: CASSRNRDSHNDRQFF

V: TRBV6-6
size: .
J: TRBJ2-7
D: .
DNA: TGTGCCAGCAGCACCGAGCGAGAGCAGTACTTC
CDR3: CASSTEREQYF

V: TRBV11-2
size: once
J: TRBJ2-1
D: TRBD2
DNA: TGTGCCAGCAGCTTAGAGGGCGGGAGGTCCCACAATGAGCAGTTCTTC
CDR3: CASSLEGGRSHNEQFF

V: TRBV6-5
size: .
J: TRBJ1-2
D: TRBD1
DNA: TGTGCCAGCAGTTACTCGGCAGGGGGCGGGTATGGCTACACCTTC
CDR3: CASSYSAGGGYGYTF